This T cell receptor (beta chain) is drawn from a study of control samples from healthy donors and cancer patients. Trimming cost V 2 bases and J 4 bases, with 5 bases left between them. Germline values: CDR1 MNHEY, CDR2 SVGAGI. This CDR3 contains 12 residues. In its sample, this clone was seen a few times. Additional DNA sequences in this sample encode the identical CDR3. Clones were sequenced by immunoSEQ multiplex PCR, and TCRdb holds only the in-frame ones, with some missing. This table has fewer than 200,000 clones, 88% appearing once. The sample was blood. The TCR sequence derives from a woman aged 25 to 39 in good health. The chain has TRBV6-5 and TRBJ1-1; D is ambiguous. CDR3: CASSYGGTEAFF. In DNA form, the CDR3 reads TGTGCCAGCAGTTACGGCGGCACTGAAGCTTTCTTT.